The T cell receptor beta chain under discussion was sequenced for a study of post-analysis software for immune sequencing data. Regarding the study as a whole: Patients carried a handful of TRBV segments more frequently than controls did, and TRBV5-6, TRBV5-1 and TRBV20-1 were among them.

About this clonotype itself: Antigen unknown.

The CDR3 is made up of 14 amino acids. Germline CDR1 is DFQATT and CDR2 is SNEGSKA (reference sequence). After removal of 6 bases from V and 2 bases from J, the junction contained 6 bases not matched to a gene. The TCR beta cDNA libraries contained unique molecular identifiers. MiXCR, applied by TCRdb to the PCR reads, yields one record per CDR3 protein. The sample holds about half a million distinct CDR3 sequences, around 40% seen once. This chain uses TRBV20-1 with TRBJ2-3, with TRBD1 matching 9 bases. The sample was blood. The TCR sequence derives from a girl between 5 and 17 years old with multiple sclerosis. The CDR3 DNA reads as TGCAGTGCACCCCGGACAGGGGACACAGATACGCAGTATTTT. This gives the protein CSAPRTGDTDTQYF.